These T cell receptor beta chains were read from a single sample in a study of blood T cell repertoires in COVID-19. Produced via immunoSEQ multiplex PCR; TCRdb's table is partial and in-frame only. Of 150,000 to 200,000 clones in the sample, more than 60% were seen once. Sequencing input: peripheral blood. These receptors originate from a man in his 70s with acute or convalescent COVID-19. CDR3s include the opening cysteine and the closing phenylalanine or tryptophan. D genes are given only for firm matches. Expanded clones get a size class; other rows say once, few or many, or leave the size out.

V	size	J	D	CDR3	DNA
TRBV19	-	TRBJ1-1	TRBD1	CASRPRDRGRVDTEAFF	TGTGCCAGTAGGCCCCGGGACAGGGGGCGCGTGGACACTGAAGCTTTCTTT
TRBV4-2	once	TRBJ2-3	-	CASSPTFGSGTQYF	TGTGCCAGCAGCCCTACGTTTGGTTCGGGTACGCAGTATTTT
TRBV25-1	-	TRBJ2-3	TRBD2	CASSVAGGLTDTQYF	TGTGCCAGCAGTGTAGCGGGAGGGCTGACAGATACGCAGTATTTT
TRBV25-1	-	TRBJ2-1	TRBD2	CASSSAGGSYNEQFF	TGTGCCAGCAGTTCAGCGGGGGGCTCCTACAATGAGCAGTTCTTC
TRBV2	-	TRBJ1-5	-	CASSADMTANQPQHF	TGTGCCAGCAGCGCCGACATGACCGCCAATCAGCCCCAGCATTTT
TRBV11-2	-	TRBJ1-1	-	CASSFGQYSNTEAFF	TGTGCCAGCAGCTTCGGACAGTACTCGAACACTGAAGCTTTCTTT
TRBV9	-	TRBJ2-7	TRBD2	CASSVRAGGPDEQYF	TGTGCCAGCAGCGTCAGGGCGGGAGGGCCCGACGAGCAGTACTTC
TRBV4-1	-	TRBJ2-1	-	CASSQDWGHYNEQFF	TGCGCCAGCAGCCAAGATTGGGGCCACTACAATGAGCAGTTCTTC
TRBV11-2	-	TRBJ1-5	-	CASSLGYMQPQHF	TGTGCCAGCAGCTTAGGTTACATGCAGCCCCAGCATTTT
TRBV9	-	TRBJ2-7	TRBD2	CASSTGTSGSYEQYF	TGTGCCAGCAGCACCGGGACTAGCGGGAGTTACGAGCAGTACTTC
TRBV19	once	TRBJ1-5	TRBD1	CASNRDRENQPQHF	TGTGCCAGTAATCGGGACAGGGAGAATCAGCCCCAGCATTTT
TRBV18	-	TRBJ1-6	-	CASSPFQGSRGSPLHF	TGTGCCAGCTCACCATTTCAGGGGTCAAGGGGATCACCCCTCCACTTT
TRBV10-3	-	TRBJ1-1	-	CAISGPDSYEAFF	TGTGCCATCAGTGGGCCCGACAGTTATGAAGCTTTCTTT
TRBV4-3	-	TRBJ2-1	-	CASSQELREWYNEQFF	TGCGCCAGCAGCCAAGAATTACGAGAGTGGTACAATGAGCAGTTCTTC
TRBV24-1	-	TRBJ1-5	-	CATSEAGTSSNQPQHF	TGTGCCACCAGTGAGGCCGGGACATCAAGCAATCAGCCCCAGCATTTT
TRBV30	-	TRBJ2-2	-	CAWGDSYTGELFF	TGTGCCTGGGGTGACAGCTACACCGGGGAGCTGTTTTTT
TRBV7-8	-	TRBJ1-2	-	CASSLAGIGVNYGYTF	TGTGCCAGCAGCTTAGCGGGAATCGGGGTTAACTATGGCTACACCTTC
TRBV2	-	TRBJ2-5	TRBD2	CASGIPGLVQETQYF	TGTGCCAGCGGTATCCCGGGACTAGTCCAAGAGACCCAGTACTTC
TRBV18	few	TRBJ1-3	TRBD1	CASSTNRGSGNTIYF	TGTGCCAGCTCAACGAACAGGGGCTCTGGAAACACCATATATTTT
TRBV7-2	-	TRBJ2-7	TRBD2	CASSLAGTSGYEQYF	TGTGCCAGCAGCTTAGCTGGGACTAGCGGCTACGAGCAGTACTTC
TRBV27	-	TRBJ1-1	-	CASSATVPPTEAFF	TGTGCCAGCAGTGCTACAGTCCCTCCCACTGAAGCTTTCTTT
TRBV5-4	-	TRBJ2-3	TRBD2	CASSPELAATDTQYF	TGTGCCAGCAGCCCGGAACTAGCGGCCACAGATACGCAGTATTTT
TRBV18	once	TRBJ1-1	TRBD1	CASSPRQGQDEAFF	TGTGCCAGCTCACCACGACAGGGGCAAGATGAAGCTTTCTTT
TRBV11-3	-	TRBJ2-3	-	CASSPPARTDTQYF	TGTGCCAGCAGCCCCCCAGCGCGCACAGATACGCAGTATTTT
TRBV7-9	-	TRBJ2-5	TRBD2	CASSPGLAGGASETQYF	TGTGCCAGCAGCCCGGGACTAGCGGGGGGCGCATCCGAGACCCAGTACTTC
TRBV5-8	-	TRBJ1-2	TRBD1	CASSSGQYKGYTF	TGTGCCAGCAGCTCGGGACAGTATAAAGGCTACACCTTC
TRBV14	few	TRBJ2-2	-	CASSQDDRIPRTGELFF	TGTGCCAGCAGCCAAGATGACAGGATACCGAGGACCGGGGAGCTGTTTTTT
TRBV5-1	once	TRBJ1-1	TRBD1	CASSRGQGNTEAFF	TGCGCCAGCAGCAGGGGACAGGGGAACACTGAAGCTTTCTTT
TRBV28	few	TRBJ2-7	TRBD2	CASSFRLAERYEQYF	TGTGCCAGCAGTTTCAGACTAGCGGAGCGCTACGAGCAGTACTTC
TRBV5-1	-	TRBJ2-1	TRBD2	CASSPTAVTSGSNEQFF	TGCGCCAGCAGCCCAACAGCCGTGACTAGCGGGAGTAATGAGCAGTTCTTC
TRBV18	once	TRBJ2-7	TRBD1	CASSPTPGGFSYEQYF	TGTGCCAGCTCGCCCACGCCAGGGGGCTTCTCCTACGAGCAGTACTTC
TRBV28	-	TRBJ2-7	TRBD1	CASSLQGFLSYEQYF	TGTGCCAGCAGTCTACAGGGGTTTTTGAGCTACGAGCAGTACTTC
TRBV19	-	TRBJ2-5	TRBD2	CASSPGGAGETQYF	TGTGCCAGTAGTCCCGGGGGGGCCGGGGAGACCCAGTACTTC
TRBV5-1	-	TRBJ1-2	TRBD1	CASSRGPSNGYTF	TGCGCCAGCAGCAGGGGGCCTTCAAATGGCTACACCTTC
TRBV4-3	few	TRBJ2-5	TRBD1	CASSHGQGEETQYF	TGCGCCAGCAGCCATGGACAGGGGGAAGAGACCCAGTACTTC
TRBV19	-	TRBJ2-7	-	CASSMDRSARAPYEQYF	TGTGCCAGTAGTATGGATAGGTCCGCCAGGGCCCCCTACGAGCAGTACTTC
TRBV6-2/TRBV6-3	-	TRBJ1-2	-	CASSSLPPAGYGYTF	TGTGCCAGCAGTTCCCTTCCACCGGCAGGCTATGGCTACACCTTC
TRBV5-1	-	TRBJ2-3	TRBD1	CASYLQGAMPDTQYF	TGCGCCAGCTACCTACAGGGGGCGATGCCAGATACGCAGTATTTT
TRBV10-3	-	TRBJ1-6	TRBD1	CAIRDREDSPLHF	TGTGCCATCAGGGACAGGGAGGATTCACCCCTCCACTTT
TRBV18	-	TRBJ1-1	-	CASSPQGSMNTEAFF	TGTGCCAGCTCACCACAGGGGTCCATGAACACTGAAGCTTTCTTT
TRBV10-2	once	TRBJ2-2	TRBD1	CASSARGTGGGTGELFF	TGCGCCAGCAGTGCACGAGGGACAGGGGGCGGGACCGGGGAGCTGTTTTTT
TRBV6-2/TRBV6-3	once	TRBJ2-2	TRBD1	CASSHGTGGPGELFF	TGTGCCAGCAGTCACGGGACAGGGGGACCCGGGGAGCTGTTTTTT
TRBV19	-	TRBJ2-5	TRBD2	CASTPTSRPQETQYF	TGTGCCAGTACTCCGACTAGCCGGCCCCAAGAGACCCAGTACTTC
TRBV4-3	-	TRBJ2-7	TRBD2	CASSRGLGGNYEQYF	TGCGCCAGCAGCCGGGGACTAGGAGGCAACTACGAGCAGTACTTC
TRBV28	-	TRBJ2-1	-	CASSDTHLPQFF	TGTGCCAGCAGTGACACCCACTTACCACAGTTCTTC
TRBV6-1	few	TRBJ1-2	-	CASSEKGSDYGYTF	TGTGCCAGCAGTGAAAAGGGGTCTGACTATGGCTACACCTTC
TRBV12-3/TRBV12-4	-	TRBJ2-7	-	CASSPAGYEQYF	TGTGCCAGCAGCCCCGCCGGTTACGAGCAGTACTTC
TRBV25-1	-	TRBJ2-5	TRBD2	CASRDVTSASQETQYF	TGTGCCAGCAGGGACGTGACTAGCGCGTCCCAAGAGACCCAGTACTTC
TRBV12-3/TRBV12-4	-	TRBJ2-1	-	CASSLERGRQFF	TGTGCCAGCAGTTTAGAGAGAGGTAGGCAGTTCTTC
TRBV19	-	TRBJ1-1	-	CASSNTANTEAFF	TGTGCCAGTAGTAATACAGCGAACACTGAAGCTTTCTTT
TRBV10-1	-	TRBJ1-1	-	CASSKTDLNTEAFF	TGCGCCAGCAGTAAGACAGATCTGAACACTGAAGCTTTCTTT
TRBV11-2	-	TRBJ2-5	TRBD1	CASSLVQGAWETQYF	TGTGCCAGCAGCTTAGTACAGGGGGCGTGGGAGACCCAGTACTTC
TRBV5-8	-	TRBJ2-2	-	CASSLSGRSTGELFF	TGTGCCAGCAGCTTGTCAGGGAGGTCCACCGGGGAGCTGTTTTTT
TRBV7-2	few	TRBJ1-5	-	CASSPEVSGQPQHF	TGTGCCAGCAGCCCGGAGGTCTCGGGGCAGCCCCAGCATTTT